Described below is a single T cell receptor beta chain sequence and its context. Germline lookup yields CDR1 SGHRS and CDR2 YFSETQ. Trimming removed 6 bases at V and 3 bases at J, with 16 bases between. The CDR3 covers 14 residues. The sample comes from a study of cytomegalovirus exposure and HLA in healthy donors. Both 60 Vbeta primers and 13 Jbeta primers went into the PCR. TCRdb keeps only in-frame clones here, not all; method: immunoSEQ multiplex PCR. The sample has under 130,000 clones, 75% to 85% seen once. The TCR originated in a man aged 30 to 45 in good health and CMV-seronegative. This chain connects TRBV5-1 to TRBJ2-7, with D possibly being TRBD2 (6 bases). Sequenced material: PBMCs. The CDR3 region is CASKVAQTSYEQYF. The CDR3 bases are TGCGCCAGCAAAGTCGCACAGACTAGCTACGAGCAGTACTTC.